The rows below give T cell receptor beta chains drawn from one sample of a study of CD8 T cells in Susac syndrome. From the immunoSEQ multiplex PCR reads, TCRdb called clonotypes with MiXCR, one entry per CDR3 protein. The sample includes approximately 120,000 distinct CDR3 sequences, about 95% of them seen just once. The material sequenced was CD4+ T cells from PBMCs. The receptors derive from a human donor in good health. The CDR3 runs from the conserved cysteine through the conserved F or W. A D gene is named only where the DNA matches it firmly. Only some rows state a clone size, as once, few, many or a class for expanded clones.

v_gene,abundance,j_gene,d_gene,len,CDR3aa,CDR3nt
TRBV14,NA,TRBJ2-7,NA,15,CASSQDLSRSYEQYF,TGTGCCAGCAGCCAAGATCTCAGCCGCTCCTACGAGCAGTACTTC
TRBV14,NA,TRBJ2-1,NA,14,CASAYRAEYNEQFF,TGTGCCAGTGCATACCGGGCAGAATACAATGAGCAGTTCTTC
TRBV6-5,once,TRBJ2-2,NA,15,CASSYSSSGTGELFF,TGTGCCAGCAGTTACTCGAGTAGCGGAACCGGGGAGCTGTTTTTT
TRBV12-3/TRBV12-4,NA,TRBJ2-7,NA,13,CASSFGSSYEQYF,TGTGCCAGCAGTTTCGGCAGCTCCTACGAGCAGTACTTC
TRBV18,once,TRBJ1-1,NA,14,CASSPGLQNTEAFF,TGTGCCAGCTCACCTGGGTTGCAGAACACTGAAGCTTTCTTT
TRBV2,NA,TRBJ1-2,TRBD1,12,CASSGDRVGYTF,TGTGCCAGCAGTGGTGACAGGGTAGGCTACACCTTC
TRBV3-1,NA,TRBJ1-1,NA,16,CASSQLSSTGNTEAFF,TGTGCCAGCAGCCAGCTATCATCGACAGGGAACACTGAAGCTTTCTTT
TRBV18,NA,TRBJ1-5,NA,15,CASSPKGSSNQPQHF,TGTGCCAGCTCACCAAAGGGTTCTAGCAATCAGCCCCAGCATTTT
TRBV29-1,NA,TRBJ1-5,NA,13,CSVKGSSNQPQHF,TGCAGCGTTAAGGGGAGTAGCAATCAGCCCCAGCATTTT
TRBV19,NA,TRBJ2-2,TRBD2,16,CASSIGAGGRAGELFF,TGTGCCAGTAGTATTGGAGCGGGAGGACGCGCCGGGGAGCTGTTTTTT
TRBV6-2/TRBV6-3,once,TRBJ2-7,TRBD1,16,CASSFPGQPPSYEQYF,TGTGCCAGCAGTTTCCCGGGACAGCCTCCCTCCTACGAGCAGTACTTC
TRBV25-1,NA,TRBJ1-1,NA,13,CAVRGDANTEAFF,TGTGCCGTGCGCGGGGACGCAAACACTGAAGCTTTCTTT
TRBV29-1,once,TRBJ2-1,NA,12,CSASGRLNEQFF,TGCAGCGCCTCGGGACGTCTTAATGAGCAGTTCTTC
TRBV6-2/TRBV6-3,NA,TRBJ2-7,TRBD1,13,CASRGQAFYEQYF,TGTGCCAGCAGGGGACAGGCGTTCTACGAGCAGTACTTC
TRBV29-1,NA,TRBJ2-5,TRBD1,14,CSVEDGQGKETQYF,TGCAGCGTTGAAGACGGACAGGGGAAAGAGACCCAGTACTTC
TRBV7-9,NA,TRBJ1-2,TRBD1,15,CASSSNRGPTYGYTF,TGTGCCAGCAGCTCCAACAGGGGACCAACCTATGGCTACACCTTC
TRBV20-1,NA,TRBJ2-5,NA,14,CSANGMGSQETQYF,TGCAGTGCCAACGGTATGGGGTCCCAAGAGACCCAGTACTTC
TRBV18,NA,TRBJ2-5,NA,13,CASSQQGGETQYF,TGTGCCAGCTCGCAACAGGGCGGTGAGACCCAGTACTTC
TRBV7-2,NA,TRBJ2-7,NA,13,CASSSDGGHEQYF,TGTGCCAGCAGCTCCGACGGGGGTCATGAGCAGTACTTC
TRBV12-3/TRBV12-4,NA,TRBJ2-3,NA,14,CASSRGGGTDTQYF,TGTGCCAGCAGTAGGGGAGGAGGCACAGATACGCAGTATTTT
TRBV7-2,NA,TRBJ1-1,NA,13,CASSLRGFTEAFF,TGTGCCAGCAGCTTACGAGGGTTCACTGAAGCTTTCTTT
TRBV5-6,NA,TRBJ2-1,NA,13,CASSRDLGNEQFF,TGTGCCAGCAGTCGGGACTTAGGGAATGAGCAGTTCTTC
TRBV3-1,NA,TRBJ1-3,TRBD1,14,CASSRTGTGNTIYF,TGTGCCAGCAGCCGGACAGGGACTGGAAACACCATATATTTT
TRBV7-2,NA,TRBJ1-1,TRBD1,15,CASSWTGGANTEAFF,TGTGCCAGCAGCTGGACAGGGGGCGCGAACACTGAAGCTTTCTTT
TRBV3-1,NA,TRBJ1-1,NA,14,CASSQSAPKAEAFF,TGTGCCAGCAGCCAATCTGCCCCTAAGGCTGAAGCTTTCTTT